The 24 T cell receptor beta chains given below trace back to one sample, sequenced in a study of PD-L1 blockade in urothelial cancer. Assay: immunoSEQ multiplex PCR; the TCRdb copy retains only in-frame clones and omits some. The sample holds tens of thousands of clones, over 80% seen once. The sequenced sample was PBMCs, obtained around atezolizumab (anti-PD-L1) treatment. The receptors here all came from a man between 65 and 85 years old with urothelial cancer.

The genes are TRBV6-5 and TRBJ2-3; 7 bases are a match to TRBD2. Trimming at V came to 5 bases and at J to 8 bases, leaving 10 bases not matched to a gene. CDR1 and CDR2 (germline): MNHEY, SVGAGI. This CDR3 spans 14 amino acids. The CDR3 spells CASSRDYRRVTQYF. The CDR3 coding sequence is TGTGCCAGCAGTCGGGACTACCGGCGGGTTACGCAGTATTTT.

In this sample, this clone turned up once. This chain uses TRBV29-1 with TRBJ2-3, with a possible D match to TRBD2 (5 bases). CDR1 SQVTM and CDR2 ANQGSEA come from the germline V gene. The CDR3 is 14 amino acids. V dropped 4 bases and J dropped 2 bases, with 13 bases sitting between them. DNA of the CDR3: TGCAGCGTTGTGTTACGGGGTCACACAGATACGCAGTATTTT. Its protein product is CSVVLRGHTDTQYF.

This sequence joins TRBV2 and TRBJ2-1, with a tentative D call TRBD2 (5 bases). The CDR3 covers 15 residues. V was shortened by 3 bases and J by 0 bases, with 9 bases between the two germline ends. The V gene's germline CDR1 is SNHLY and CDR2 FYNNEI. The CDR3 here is CASSETGSSYNEQFF. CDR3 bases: TGTGCCAGCAGTGAGACGGGGAGCTCCTACAATGAGCAGTTCTTC.

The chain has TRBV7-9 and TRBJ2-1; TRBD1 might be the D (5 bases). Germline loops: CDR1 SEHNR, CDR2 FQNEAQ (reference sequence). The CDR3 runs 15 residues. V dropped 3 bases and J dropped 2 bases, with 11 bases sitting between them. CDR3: CASSFPQGTYNEQFF. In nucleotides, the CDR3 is TGTGCCAGCAGCTTTCCCCAGGGCACCTACAATGAGCAGTTCTTC.

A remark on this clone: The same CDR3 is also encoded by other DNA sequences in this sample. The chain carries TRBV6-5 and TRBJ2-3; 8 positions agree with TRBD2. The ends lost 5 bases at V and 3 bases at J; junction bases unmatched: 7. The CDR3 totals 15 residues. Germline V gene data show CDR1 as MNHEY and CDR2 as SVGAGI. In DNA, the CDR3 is TGTGCCAGCAGTGCCCCCGGACTAGCAACAGATACGCAGTATTTT. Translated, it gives CASSAPGLATDTQYF.

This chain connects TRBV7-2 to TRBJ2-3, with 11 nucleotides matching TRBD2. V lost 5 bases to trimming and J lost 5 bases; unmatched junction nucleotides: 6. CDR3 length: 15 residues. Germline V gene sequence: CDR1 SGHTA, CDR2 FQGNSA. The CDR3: CASSHPTSGIDTQYF. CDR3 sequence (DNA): TGTGCCAGCAGCCATCCGACTAGCGGGATAGATACGCAGTATTTT.

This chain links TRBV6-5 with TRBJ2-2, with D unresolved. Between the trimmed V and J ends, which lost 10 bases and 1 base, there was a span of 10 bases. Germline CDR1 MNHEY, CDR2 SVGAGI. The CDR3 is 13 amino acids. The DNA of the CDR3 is TGTGCCACAAGTCGACAGAACACCGGGGAGCTGTTTTTT. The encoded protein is CATSRQNTGELFF.

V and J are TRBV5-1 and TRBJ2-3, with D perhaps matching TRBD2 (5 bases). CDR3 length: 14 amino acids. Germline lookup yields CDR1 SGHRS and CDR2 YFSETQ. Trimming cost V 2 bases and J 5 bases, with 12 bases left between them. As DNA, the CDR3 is TGCGCCAGCAGCTTATCTGGACTTATAGATACGCAGTATTTT. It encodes CASSLSGLIDTQYF.

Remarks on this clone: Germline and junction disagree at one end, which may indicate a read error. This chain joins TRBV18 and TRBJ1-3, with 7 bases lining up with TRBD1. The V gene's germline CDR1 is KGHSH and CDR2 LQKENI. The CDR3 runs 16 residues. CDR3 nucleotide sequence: TGTGCCAGCTCCCCACCGACAGGGCGAAACCGAAACACCATATATTTT. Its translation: CASSPPTGRNRNTIYF.

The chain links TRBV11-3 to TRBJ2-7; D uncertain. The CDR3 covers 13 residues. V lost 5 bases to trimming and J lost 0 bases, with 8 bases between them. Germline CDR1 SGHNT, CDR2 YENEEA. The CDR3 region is CASSPESSYEQYF. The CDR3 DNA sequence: TGTGCCAGCAGCCCCGAGAGCTCCTACGAGCAGTACTTC. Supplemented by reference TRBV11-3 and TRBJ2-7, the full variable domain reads EAGVVQSPRYKIIEKKQPVAFWCNPISGHNTLYWYLQNLGQGPELLIRYENEEAVDDSQLPKDRFSAERLKGVDSTLKIQPAELGDSAVYLCASSPESSYEQYFGPGTRLTVT.

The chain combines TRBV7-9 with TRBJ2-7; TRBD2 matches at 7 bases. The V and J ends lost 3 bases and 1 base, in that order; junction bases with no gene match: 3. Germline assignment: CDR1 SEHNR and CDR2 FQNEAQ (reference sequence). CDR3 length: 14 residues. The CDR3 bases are TGTGCCAGCAGCTTTACGGGAGGTTCCTACGAGCAGTACTTC. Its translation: CASSFTGGSYEQYF.

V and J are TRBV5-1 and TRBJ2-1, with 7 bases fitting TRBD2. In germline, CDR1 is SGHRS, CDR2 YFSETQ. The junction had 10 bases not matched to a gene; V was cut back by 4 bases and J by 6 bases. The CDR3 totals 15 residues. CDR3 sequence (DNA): TGCGCCAGCAGCCTTGCGGGAGTAGGTGGCAATGAGCAGTTCTTC. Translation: CASSLAGVGGNEQFF.

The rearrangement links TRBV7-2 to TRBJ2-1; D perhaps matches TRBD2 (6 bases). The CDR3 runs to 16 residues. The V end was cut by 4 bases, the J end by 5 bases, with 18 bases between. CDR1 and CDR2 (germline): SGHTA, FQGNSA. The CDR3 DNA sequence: TGTGCCAGCAGCTCCAGTAGCGGAGGGATACACAATGAGCAGTTCTTC. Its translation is CASSSSSGGIHNEQFF.

This CDR3 is CASSARASYEQYF. Written as DNA, the CDR3 is TGTGCCAGCAGCGCCCGAGCTAGCTACGAGCAGTACTTC. The chain carries TRBV2 and TRBJ2-7; D uncertain. Germline CDR1 and CDR2: SNHLY and FYNNEI. This CDR3 is 13 amino acids long. V was cut by 6 bases and J by 3 bases, with 12 bases left in between.

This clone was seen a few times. The CDR3 nucleotides read TGTGCCAGCAGCATACAGGGGGCAAGCACAGATACGCAGTATTTT. Translation gives CASSIQGASTDTQYF. The rearrangement uses TRBV7-3 and TRBJ2-3, with TRBD1 matching over 9 bases. This CDR3 has 15 residues. Germline assignment: CDR1 SGHTA and CDR2 FQGTGA. The trim removed 5 bases at V and 0 bases at J, leaving 3 bases unmatched.

CDR3 DNA: TGTGCCAGCAGCTTATCTCGACAGCCTGTAGGTGAGACCCAGTACTTC. As protein: CASSLSRQPVGETQYF. The chain carries TRBV11-2 and TRBJ2-5; tentatively, D is TRBD1 (5 bases). This CDR3 is 16 amino acids long. Per germline, CDR1 SGHAT and CDR2 FQNNGV. V gave up 2 bases and J gave up 5 bases, with 18 bases separating them.

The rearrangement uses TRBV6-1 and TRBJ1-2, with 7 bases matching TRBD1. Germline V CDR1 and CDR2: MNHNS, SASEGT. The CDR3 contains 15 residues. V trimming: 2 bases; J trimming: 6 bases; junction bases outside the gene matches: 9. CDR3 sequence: CASSENLGRGDGYTF. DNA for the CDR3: TGTGCCAGCAGTGAAAACCTGGGCAGGGGGGATGGCTACACCTTC.

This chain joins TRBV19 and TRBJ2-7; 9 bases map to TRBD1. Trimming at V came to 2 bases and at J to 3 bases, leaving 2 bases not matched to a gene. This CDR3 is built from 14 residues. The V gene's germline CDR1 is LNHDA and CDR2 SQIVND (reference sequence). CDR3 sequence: CASSISTGGYEQYF. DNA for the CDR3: TGTGCCAGTAGTATATCGACAGGGGGCTACGAGCAGTACTTC.

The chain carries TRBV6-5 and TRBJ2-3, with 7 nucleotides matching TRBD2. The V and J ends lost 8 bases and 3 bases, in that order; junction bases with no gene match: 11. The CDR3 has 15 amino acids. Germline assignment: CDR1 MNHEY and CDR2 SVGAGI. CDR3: CASRPGGIGTDTQYF. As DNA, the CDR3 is TGTGCCAGCCGCCCGGGGGGAATAGGGACAGATACGCAGTATTTT.

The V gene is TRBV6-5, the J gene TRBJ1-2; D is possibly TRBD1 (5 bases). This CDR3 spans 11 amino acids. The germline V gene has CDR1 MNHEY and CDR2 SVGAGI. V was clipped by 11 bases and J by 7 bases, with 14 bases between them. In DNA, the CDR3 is TGTGCCTTCCGGGGAGGGGCTGGCTACACCTTC. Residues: CAFRGGAGYTF.

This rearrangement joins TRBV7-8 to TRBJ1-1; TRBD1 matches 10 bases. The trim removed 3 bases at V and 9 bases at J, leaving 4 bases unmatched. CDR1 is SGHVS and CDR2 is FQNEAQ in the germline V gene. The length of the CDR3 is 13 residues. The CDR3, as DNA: TGTGCCAGCAGCTTGGGGACAGGGGTTAAAGCTTTCTTT. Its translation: CASSLGTGVKAFF. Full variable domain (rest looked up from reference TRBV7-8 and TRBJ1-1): GAGVSQSPRYKVAKRGQDVALRCDPISGHVSLFWYQQALGQGPEFLTYFQNEAQLDKSGLPSDRFFAERPEGSVSTLKIQRTQQEDSAVYLCASSLGTGVKAFFGQGTRLTVV.

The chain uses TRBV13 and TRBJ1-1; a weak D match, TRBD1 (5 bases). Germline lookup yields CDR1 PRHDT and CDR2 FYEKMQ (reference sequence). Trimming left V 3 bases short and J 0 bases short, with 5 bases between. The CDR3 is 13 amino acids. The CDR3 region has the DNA TGTGCCAGCAGCTTCAGGGTGAACACTGAAGCTTTCTTT. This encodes CASSFRVNTEAFF.

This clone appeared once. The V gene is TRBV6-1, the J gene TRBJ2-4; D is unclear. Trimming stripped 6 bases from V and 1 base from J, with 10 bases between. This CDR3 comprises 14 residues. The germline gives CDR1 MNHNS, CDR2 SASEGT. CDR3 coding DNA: TGTGCCAGCAGATCGGGTGGGGCCAAAAACATTCAGTACTTC. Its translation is CASRSGGAKNIQYF.

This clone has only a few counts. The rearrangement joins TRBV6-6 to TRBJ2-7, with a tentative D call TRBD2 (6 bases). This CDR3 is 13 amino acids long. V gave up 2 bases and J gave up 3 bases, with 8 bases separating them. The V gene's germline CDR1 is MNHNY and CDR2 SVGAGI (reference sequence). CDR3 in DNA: TGTGCCAGCAGTTACGTTAGCGGCTACGAGCAGTACTTC. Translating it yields CASSYVSGYEQYF.